This T cell receptor beta chain was sequenced during a study of vaccination and CD4 T cells after COVID-19. The CDR3 totals 14 residues. Trimming cost V 1 base and J 4 bases, with 8 bases left between them. The germline V gene encodes CDR1 SEHNR and CDR2 FQNEAQ (reference sequence). The assay that was used to sequence DNA from cultured CD4+ T cells was the Oncomine TCR Beta short-read assay. TCRdb re-analysed the PCR reads in MiXCR, keeping a single row per CDR3 protein. This sample yields under 20,000 distinct CDR3 sequences, of which approximately 56% are seen a single time; less than 25% belongs to the top ten. Concerning this clonotype itself: Its antigen is undetermined.

Stated time point: late sampling 161 to 241 days after vaccination in three convalescent patients. Regarding treatment: approximately nine-day PBMC culture with coronavirus spike peptide pools or control peptides (ViraFEST assay). The origin of this receptor is a human donor who had recovered from COVID-19. Sequenced material: CD4+ T cells from blood, cultured in vitro, taken about 7 months after SARS-CoV-2 vaccination. The chain combines TRBV7-9 with TRBJ2-1; D is undetermined. CDR3 nucleotide sequence: TGTGCCAGCAGCTTAGTTAACGAGTACAATGAGCAGTTCTTC. This encodes CASSLVNEYNEQFF.